This record covers a single TCR beta chain. The CDR3 totals 15 residues. Germline V gene sequence: CDR1 SGHRS, CDR2 YFSETQ. With V trimmed by 5 bases and J by 6 bases, 11 bases remained unmatched. This sample is drawn from a study of blood T cell repertoires in COVID-19. Original methodology: The authors estimated nucleated cell counts from reference gene primer amplification. Data came from immunoSEQ multiplex PCR; TCRdb stores just in-frame clones and leaves some out. That table is the source of V, J and clone size, and D and trimming were worked out from the DNA. The table records 200,000 to 300,000 clones, 86% of them present only once.

This sequence originates from a man aged 40-50 years who had recovered from COVID-19. Sequences were obtained from PBMCs or T cells enriched from blood (not recorded which). The chain employs TRBV5-1 and TRBJ2-7, with 10 positions matching TRBD1. The CDR3 is CASRLNPGQGTEQYF. As DNA, the CDR3 is TGCGCCAGCAGATTAAACCCGGGACAGGGGACCGAGCAGTACTTC. Drawing the rest from reference TRBV5-1 and TRBJ2-7, the complete variable domain is KAGVTQTPRYLIKTRGQQVTLSCSPISGHRSVSWYQQTPGQGLQFLFEYFSETQRNKGNFPGRFSGRQFSNSRSEMNVSTLELGDSALYLCASRLNPGQGTEQYFGPGTRLTVT.